This note documents a single TCR beta chain sequence. Germline-derived CDR1 and CDR2 are SQVTM and ANQGSEA. The CDR3 runs to 12 residues. V was cut by 1 base and J by 5 bases, with 8 bases left in between. PCR involved 60 Vbeta and 13 Jbeta primers. Produced via immunoSEQ multiplex PCR; TCRdb's table is partial and in-frame only. In the table there are some 96,000 clones, approximately 64% of which are singletons. This entry belongs to a study of cytomegalovirus exposure and HLA in healthy donors. At the level of the study: Assignment to the Caucasian-associated ancestry cluster applied to less than 85% of the approximately 400 genotyped donors.

The chain has TRBV29-1 and TRBJ2-5; D possibly corresponds to TRBD1 (5 bases). The receptor comes from a man aged 55 to 70 in good health and CMV-seronegative. What was sequenced was PBMCs. In nucleotides, the CDR3 is TGCAGCGTTGAAGCAGGGATTGAGACCCAGTACTTC. Amino acids: CSVEAGIETQYF.